This T cell receptor (beta chain) originates from a study of cytomegalovirus exposure and HLA in healthy donors. General study points: Reports showed the classifier diagnosing cytomegalovirus status with high specificity and sensitivity. Rare TCR sequences dominated, though some public TCRs recurred in many donors.

It was with 60 Vbeta and 13 Jbeta primers that the PCR ran. Only in-frame clones appear in the TCRdb table, and some are missing; sequencing was by immunoSEQ multiplex PCR. Here the sample spans approximately 150,000 clones, 70% to 80% being singletons. A remark on this clone: Its antigen is not known.

V lost 7 bases, J lost 9 bases, and 28 bases lay in between. The CDR3 extends over 17 amino acids. Germline CDR1 reads LNHNV; CDR2 reads YYDKDF (reference sequence). This sequence originates from a woman in her thirties or forties in good health and CMV-seronegative. Sequencing was performed on PBMCs. V and J are TRBV15 and TRBJ2-1; the D gene is possibly TRBD1 (7 bases). CDR3 protein: CATTQEGTGDSKSEQFF. CDR3 sequence (DNA): TGTGCCACCACCCAGGAGGGAACAGGGGATAGTAAAAGTGAGCAGTTCTTC.